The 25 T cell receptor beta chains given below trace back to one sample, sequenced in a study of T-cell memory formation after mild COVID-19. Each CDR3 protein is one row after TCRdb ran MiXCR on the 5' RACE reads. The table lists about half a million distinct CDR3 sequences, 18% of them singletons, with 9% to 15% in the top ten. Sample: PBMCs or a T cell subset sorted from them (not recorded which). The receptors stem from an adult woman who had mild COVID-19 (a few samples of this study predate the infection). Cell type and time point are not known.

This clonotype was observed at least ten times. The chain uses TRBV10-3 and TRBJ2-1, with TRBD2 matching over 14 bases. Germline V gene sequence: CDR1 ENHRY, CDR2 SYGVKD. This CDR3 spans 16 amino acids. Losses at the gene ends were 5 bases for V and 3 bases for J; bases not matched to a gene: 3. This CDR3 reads CAISTGTSGGYNEQFF. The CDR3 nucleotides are TGTGCCATCAGTACCGGGACTAGCGGGGGCTACAATGAGCAGTTCTTC.

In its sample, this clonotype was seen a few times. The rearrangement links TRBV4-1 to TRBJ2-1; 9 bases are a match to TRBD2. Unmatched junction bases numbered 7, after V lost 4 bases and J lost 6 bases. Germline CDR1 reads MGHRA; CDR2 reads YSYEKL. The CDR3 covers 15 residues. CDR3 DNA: TGCGCCAGCAGCCCGCTGGCGGGAGGGCCCAATGAGCAGTTCTTC. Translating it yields CASSPLAGGPNEQFF.

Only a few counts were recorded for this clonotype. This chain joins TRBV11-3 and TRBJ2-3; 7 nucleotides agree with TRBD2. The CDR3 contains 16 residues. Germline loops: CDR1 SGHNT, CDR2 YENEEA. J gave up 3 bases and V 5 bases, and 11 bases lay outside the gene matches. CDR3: CASSVWTSQGTDTQYF. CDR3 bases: TGTGCCAGCAGCGTCTGGACTAGTCAAGGGACAGATACGCAGTATTTT.

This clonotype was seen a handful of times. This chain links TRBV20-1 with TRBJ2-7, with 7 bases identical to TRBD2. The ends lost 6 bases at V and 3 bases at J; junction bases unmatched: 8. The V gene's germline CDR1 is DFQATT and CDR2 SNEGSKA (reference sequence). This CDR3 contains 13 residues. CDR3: CSARLASLYEQYF. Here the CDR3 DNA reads TGCAGTGCGCGACTAGCTTCCCTCTACGAGCAGTACTTC.

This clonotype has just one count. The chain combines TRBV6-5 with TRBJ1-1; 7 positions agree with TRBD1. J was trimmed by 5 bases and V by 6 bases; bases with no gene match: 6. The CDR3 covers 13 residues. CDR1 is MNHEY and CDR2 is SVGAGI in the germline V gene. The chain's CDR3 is CASSTDRVTEAFF. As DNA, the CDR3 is TGTGCCAGCAGCACAGACAGGGTAACTGAAGCTTTCTTT.

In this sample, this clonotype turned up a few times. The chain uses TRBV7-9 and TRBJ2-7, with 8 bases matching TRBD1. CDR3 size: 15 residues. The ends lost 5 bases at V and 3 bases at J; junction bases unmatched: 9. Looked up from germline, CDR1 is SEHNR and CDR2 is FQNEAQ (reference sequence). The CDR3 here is CASSPSDRVYYEQYF. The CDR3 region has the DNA TGTGCCAGCAGCCCGTCGGACAGGGTTTACTACGAGCAGTACTTC.

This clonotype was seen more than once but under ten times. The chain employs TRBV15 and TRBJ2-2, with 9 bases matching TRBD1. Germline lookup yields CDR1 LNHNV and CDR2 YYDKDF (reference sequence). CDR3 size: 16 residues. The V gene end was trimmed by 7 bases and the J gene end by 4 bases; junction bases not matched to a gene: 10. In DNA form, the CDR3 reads TGTGCCACCATGATTGGGGACAGGGTTCCCACCGGGGAGCTGTTTTTT. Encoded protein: CATMIGDRVPTGELFF.

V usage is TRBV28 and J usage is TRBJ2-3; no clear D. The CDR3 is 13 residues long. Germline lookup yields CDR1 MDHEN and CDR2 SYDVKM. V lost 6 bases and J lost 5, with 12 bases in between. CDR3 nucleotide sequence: TGTGCCAGCAGGCTCGGAGAAAAAGATACGCAGTATTTT. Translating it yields CASRLGEKDTQYF.

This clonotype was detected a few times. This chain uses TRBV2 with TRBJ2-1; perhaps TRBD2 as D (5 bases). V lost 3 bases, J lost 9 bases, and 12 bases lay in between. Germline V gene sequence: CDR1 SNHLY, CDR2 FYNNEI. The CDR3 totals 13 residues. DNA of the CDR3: TGTGCCAGCAGTGAGAGCCGGGGTATTGAGCAGTTCTTC. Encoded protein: CASSESRGIEQFF.

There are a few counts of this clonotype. CDR3 nucleotide sequence: TGTGCCAGCAGCTTCAGGGGGATGTGGGAGACCCAGTACTTC. Translation: CASSFRGMWETQYF. The chain uses TRBV7-9 and TRBJ2-5; 7 bases map to TRBD1. V lost 3 bases, J lost 5 bases, and 6 bases stayed unmatched. The germline gives CDR1 SEHNR, CDR2 FQNEAQ (reference sequence). CDR3 length: 14 amino acids.

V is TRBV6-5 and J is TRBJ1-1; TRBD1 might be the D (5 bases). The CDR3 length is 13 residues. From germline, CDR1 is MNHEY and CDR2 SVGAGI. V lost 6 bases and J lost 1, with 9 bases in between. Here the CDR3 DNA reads TGTGCCAGCAGGGGACGGACGAACACTGAAGCTTTCTTT. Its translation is CASRGRTNTEAFF.

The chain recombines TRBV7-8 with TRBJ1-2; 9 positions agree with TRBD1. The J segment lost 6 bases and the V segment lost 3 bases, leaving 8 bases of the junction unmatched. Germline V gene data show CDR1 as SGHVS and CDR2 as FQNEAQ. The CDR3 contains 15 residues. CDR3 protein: CASSFNRGLSDGYTF. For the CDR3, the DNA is TGTGCCAGCAGCTTTAACAGGGGGCTAAGTGATGGCTACACCTTC.

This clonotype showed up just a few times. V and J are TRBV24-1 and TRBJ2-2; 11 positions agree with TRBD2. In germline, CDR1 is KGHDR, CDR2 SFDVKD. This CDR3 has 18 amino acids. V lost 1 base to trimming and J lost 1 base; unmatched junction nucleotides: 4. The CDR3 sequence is CATSDFHTSGRNTGELFF. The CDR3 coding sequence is TGTGCCACCAGTGATTTTCACACTAGCGGGAGGAACACCGGGGAGCTGTTTTTT.

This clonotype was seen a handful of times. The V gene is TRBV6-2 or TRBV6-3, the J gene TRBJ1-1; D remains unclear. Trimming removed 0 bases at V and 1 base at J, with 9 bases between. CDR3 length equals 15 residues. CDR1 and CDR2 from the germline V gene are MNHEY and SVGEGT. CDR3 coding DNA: TGTGCCAGCAGTTACTCGACACTTGAGAACACTGAAGCTTTCTTT. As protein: CASSYSTLENTEAFF.

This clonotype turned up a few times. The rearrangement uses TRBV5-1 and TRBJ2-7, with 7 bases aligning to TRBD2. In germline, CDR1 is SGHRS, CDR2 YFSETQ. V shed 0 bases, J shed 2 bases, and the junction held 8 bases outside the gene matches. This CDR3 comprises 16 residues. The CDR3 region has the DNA TGCGCCAGCAGCTTGGGATGGGGGGGTTCGGCCTACGAGCAGTACTTC. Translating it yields CASSLGWGGSAYEQYF.

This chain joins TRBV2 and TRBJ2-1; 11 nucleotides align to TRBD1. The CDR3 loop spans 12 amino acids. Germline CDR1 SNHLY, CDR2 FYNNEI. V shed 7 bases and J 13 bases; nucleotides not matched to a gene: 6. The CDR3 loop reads CASTGTGGLQFF. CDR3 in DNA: TGTGCCAGCACCGGGACAGGGGGATTACAGTTCTTC.

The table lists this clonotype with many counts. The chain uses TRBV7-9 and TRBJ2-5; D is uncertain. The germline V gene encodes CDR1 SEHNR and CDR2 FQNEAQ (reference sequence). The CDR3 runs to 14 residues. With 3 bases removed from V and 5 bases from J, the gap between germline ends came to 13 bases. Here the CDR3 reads CASSFGPGGETQYF. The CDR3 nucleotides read TGTGCCAGCAGCTTCGGACCGGGTGGGGAGACCCAGTACTTC.

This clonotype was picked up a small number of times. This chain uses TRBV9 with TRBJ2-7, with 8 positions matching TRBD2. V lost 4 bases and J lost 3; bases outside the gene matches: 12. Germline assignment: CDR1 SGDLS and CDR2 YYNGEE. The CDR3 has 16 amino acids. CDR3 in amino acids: CASSPGGASGYYEQYF. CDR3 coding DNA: TGTGCCAGCAGCCCTGGTGGGGCTAGCGGGTACTACGAGCAGTACTTC.

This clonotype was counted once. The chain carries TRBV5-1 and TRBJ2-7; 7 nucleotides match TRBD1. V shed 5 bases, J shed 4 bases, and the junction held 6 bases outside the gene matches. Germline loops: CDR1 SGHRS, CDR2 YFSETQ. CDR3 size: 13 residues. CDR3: CASRGQVGYEQYF. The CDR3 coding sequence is TGCGCCAGCAGAGGACAGGTGGGATACGAGCAGTACTTC.

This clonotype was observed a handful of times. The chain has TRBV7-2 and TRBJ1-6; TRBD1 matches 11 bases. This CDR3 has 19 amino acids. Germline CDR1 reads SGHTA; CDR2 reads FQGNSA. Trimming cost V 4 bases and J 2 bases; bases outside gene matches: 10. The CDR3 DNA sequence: TGTGCCAGCAGCTCGGGGCGGGACAGGGGGATAACCTATAATTCACCCCTCCACTTT. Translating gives CASSSGRDRGITYNSPLHF.

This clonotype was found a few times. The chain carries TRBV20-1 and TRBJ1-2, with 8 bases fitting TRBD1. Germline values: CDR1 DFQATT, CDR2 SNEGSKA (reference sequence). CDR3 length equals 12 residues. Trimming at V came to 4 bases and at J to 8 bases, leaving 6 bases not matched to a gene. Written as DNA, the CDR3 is TGCAGTGCTACAGGGGGCCTGTCGGGCTACACCTTC. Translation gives CSATGGLSGYTF.

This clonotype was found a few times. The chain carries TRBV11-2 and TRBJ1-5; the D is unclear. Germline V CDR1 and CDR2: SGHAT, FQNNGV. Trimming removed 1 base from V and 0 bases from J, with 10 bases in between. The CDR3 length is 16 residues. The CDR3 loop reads CASSLGSTHSNQPQHF. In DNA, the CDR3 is TGTGCCAGCAGCTTAGGGTCGACGCATAGCAATCAGCCCCAGCATTTT.

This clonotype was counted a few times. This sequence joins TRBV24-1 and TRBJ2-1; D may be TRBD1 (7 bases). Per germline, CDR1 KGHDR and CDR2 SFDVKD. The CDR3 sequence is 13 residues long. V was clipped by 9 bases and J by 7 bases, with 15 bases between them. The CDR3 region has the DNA TGTGCCACCCAGGAGGGGGCAGTTAATGAGCAGTTCTTC. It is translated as CATQEGAVNEQFF.

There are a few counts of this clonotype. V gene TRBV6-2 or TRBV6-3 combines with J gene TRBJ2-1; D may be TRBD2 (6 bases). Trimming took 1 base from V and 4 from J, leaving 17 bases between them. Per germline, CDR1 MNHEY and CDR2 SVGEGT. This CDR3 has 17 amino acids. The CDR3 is CASSYLRLGRGYNEQFF. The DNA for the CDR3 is TGTGCCAGCAGTTACTTACGACTAGGAAGAGGTTACAATGAGCAGTTCTTC.

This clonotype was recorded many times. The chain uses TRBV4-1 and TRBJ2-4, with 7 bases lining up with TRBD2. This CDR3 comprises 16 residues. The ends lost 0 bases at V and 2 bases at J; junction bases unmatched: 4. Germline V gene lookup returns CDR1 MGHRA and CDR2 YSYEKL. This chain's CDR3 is CASSQERRGTKNIQYF. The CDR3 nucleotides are TGCGCCAGCAGCCAAGAAAGGCGGGGGACCAAAAACATTCAGTACTTC.